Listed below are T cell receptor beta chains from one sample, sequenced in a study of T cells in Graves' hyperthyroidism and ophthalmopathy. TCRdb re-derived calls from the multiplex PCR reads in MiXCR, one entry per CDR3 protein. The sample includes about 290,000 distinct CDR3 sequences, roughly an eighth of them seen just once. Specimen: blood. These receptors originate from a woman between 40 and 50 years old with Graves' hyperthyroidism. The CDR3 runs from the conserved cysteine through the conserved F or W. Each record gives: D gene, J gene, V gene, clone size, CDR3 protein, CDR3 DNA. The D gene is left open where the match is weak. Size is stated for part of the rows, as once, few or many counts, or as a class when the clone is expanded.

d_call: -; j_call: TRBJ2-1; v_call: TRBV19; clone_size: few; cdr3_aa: CASRDSDNEQFF; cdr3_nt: TGTGCCAGTAGGGACAGTGACAATGAGCAGTTCTTC
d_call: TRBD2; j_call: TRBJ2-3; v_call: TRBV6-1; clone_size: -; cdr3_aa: CASRGLAGILTDTQYF; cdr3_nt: TGTGCCAGCAGAGGCCTAGCGGGAATTTTGACAGATACGCAGTATTTT
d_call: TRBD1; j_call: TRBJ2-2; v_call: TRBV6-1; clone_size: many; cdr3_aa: CASSPGQGDTGELFF; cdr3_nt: TGTGCCAGCAGTCCGGGACAGGGGGACACCGGGGAGCTGTTTTTT
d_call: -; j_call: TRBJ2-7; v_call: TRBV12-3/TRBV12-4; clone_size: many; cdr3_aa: CASSFAGVFYEQYF; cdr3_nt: TGTGCCAGCAGTTTCGCAGGGGTATTCTACGAGCAGTACTTC
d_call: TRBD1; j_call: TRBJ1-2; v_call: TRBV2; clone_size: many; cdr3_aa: CASSSTGQQNGYTF; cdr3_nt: TGTGCCAGCAGCTCAACGGGACAGCAAAATGGCTACACCTTC
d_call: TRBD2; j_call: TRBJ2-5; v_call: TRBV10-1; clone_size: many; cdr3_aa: CASSELPGLAEETQYF; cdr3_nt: TGCGCCAGCAGTGAATTGCCCGGACTAGCGGAAGAGACCCAGTACTTC
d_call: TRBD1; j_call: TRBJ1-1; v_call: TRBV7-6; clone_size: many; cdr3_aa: CASSLYTGGGNTEAFF; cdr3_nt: TGTGCCAGCAGCTTGTACACAGGGGGTGGGAACACTGAAGCTTTCTTT
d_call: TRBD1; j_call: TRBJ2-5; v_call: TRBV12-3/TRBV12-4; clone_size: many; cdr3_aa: CASSFNRDRGQETQYF; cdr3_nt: TGTGCCAGCAGTTTTAATCGCGACAGGGGGCAGGAGACCCAGTACTTC
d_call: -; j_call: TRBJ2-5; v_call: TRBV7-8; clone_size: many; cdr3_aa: CASIRRRAGETQYF; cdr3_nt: TGTGCCAGCATCCGACGGCGAGCGGGAGAGACCCAGTACTTC
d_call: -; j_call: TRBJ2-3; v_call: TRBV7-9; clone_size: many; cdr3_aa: CASSLAPGDTQYF; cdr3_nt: TGTGCCAGCAGCTTAGCTCCAGGGGATACGCAGTATTTT
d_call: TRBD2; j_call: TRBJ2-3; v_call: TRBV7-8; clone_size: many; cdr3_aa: CASSREIAGGLPTDTQYF; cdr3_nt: TGTGCCAGCTCCAGAGAGATAGCGGGAGGCCTACCCACAGATACGCAGTATTTT
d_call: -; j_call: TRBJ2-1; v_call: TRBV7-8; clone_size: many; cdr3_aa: CASSSRVRINEQFF; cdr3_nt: TGTGCCAGCAGCTCCCGTGTTAGAATAAATGAGCAGTTCTTC
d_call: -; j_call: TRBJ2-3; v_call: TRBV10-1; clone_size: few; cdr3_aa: CASSESAATDTQYF; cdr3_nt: TGCGCCAGCAGTGAGTCGGCCGCCACAGATACGCAGTATTTT
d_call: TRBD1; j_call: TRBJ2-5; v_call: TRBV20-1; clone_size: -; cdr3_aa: CSARGVEGQFQETQYF; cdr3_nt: TGCAGTGCTAGAGGTGTTGAGGGACAGTTCCAAGAGACCCAGTACTTC
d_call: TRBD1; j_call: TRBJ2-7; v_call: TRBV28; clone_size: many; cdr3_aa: CASSGGTGVEQYF; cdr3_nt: TGTGCCAGCAGTGGAGGGACAGGGGTCGAGCAGTACTTC
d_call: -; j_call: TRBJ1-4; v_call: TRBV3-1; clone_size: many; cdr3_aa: CASSQAGRAKGEKLFF; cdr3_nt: TGTGCCAGCAGCCAAGCTGGGAGGGCGAAGGGTGAAAAACTGTTTTTT
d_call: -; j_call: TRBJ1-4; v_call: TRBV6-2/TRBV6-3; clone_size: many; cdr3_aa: CASRSNSGYAEKLFF; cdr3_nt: TGTGCCAGCAGATCGAATTCCGGGTATGCTGAAAAACTGTTTTTT
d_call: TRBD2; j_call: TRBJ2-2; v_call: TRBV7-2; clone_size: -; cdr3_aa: CASSPRTSGSSFLELFF; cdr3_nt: TGTGCCAGCAGCCCCCGGACTAGCGGGTCGAGCTTCCTCGAGCTGTTTTTT
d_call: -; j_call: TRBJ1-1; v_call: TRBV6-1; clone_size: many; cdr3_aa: CASSAGGGLNTEAFF; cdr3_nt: TGTGCCAGCAGTGCGGGGGGAGGGCTGAACACTGAAGCTTTCTTT
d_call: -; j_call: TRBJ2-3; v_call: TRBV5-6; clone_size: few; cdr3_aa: CASSLRGRTRFLDTQYF; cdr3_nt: TGTGCCAGCAGCTTGAGGGGACGGACTCGTTTCTTAGATACGCAGTATTTT
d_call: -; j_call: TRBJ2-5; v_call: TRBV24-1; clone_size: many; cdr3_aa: CATSDPRLLQETQYF; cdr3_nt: TGTGCCACCAGTGATCCCCGTCTCCTCCAAGAGACCCAGTACTTC
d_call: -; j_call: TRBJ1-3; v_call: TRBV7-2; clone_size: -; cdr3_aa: CASSLALPGSSGNTIYF; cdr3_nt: TGTGCCAGCAGCTTAGCGCTTCCGGGGAGCTCTGGAAACACCATATATTTT
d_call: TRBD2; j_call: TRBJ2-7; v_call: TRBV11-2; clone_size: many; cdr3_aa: CASSLVGLASSEQYF; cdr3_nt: TGTGCCAGCAGCTTAGTGGGACTAGCTTCTTCCGAGCAGTACTTC
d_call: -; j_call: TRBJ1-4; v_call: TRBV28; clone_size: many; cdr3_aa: CASRPAGVNEKLFF; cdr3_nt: TGTGCCAGCAGACCAGCAGGGGTGAATGAAAAACTGTTTTTT
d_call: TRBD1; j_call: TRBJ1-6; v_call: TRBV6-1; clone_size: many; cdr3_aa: CASSQGVYNSPLHF; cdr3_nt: TGTGCCAGCAGTCAGGGGGTGTATAATTCACCCCTCCACTTT
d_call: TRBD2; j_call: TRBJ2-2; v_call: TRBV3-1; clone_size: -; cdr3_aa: CASKGIGAGTGELFF; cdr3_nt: TGTGCCAGCAAGGGGATAGGAGCGGGAACCGGGGAGCTGTTTTTT
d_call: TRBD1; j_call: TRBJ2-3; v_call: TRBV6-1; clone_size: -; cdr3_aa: CASSWTGSHSSDTQYF; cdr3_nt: TGTGCCAGCAGTTGGACAGGGTCCCATTCATCAGATACGCAGTATTTT
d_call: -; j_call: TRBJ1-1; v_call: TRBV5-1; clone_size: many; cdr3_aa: CASSLGTGRNTEAFF; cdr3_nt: TGCGCCAGCAGCTTGGGTACGGGGAGAAACACTGAAGCTTTCTTT
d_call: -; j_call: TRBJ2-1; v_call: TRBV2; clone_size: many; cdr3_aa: CASSESGSFNEQFF; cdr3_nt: TGTGCCAGCAGTGAGTCCGGGTCCTTCAATGAGCAGTTCTTC
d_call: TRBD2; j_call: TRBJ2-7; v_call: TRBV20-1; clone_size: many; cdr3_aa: CSATTGTSVYEQYF; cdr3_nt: TGCAGTGCAACTACCGGGACTAGTGTATACGAGCAGTACTTC